This T cell receptor (beta chain) is drawn from a study of T cells after yellow fever vaccination. The germline V gene has CDR1 SGHDT and CDR2 YYEEEE. This CDR3 has 16 residues. Trimming at V came to 4 bases and at J to 2 bases, leaving 4 bases not matched to a gene. TCRdb reprocessed the 5' RACE reads via MiXCR and lists one record per CDR3 protein. Of approximately 300,000 distinct CDR3 sequences in the sample, over 8.5% are singletons; the top ten hold 3.3%. This clonotype turned up a few times. This chain uses TRBV5-6 with TRBJ2-7, with 15 positions matching TRBD2. The sequence came from a man younger than 35 who received the YFV17D yellow fever vaccine. Source: CD4+ T cells sorted from PBMCs, taken 45 days after the yellow fever booster vaccination. CDR3 sequence (DNA): TGTGCCAGCAGCCCGGGACTAGCGGGGGGAACCTACGAGCAGTACGTC. Amino acids: CASSPGLAGGTYEQYV.